This T cell receptor beta chain was found in a study of blood T cell repertoires in COVID-19. Background on the study: There were acute and convalescent COVID-19 samples, and they came from the United States, Italy and Spain.

Everyone who took part was roughly 18 to 100 years old, and they came from about two dozen US areas. Researchers sorted participants into cohorts using their self-reported clinical history. The germline gives CDR1 MDHEN, CDR2 SYDVKM. V lost 6 bases, J lost 5 bases, and 19 bases lay in between. The CDR3 has 15 amino acids. Authors' methods: For nucleated cells, counts were estimated from reference gene primer amplification. The data were produced by immunoSEQ multiplex PCR, yet TCRdb's version contains in-frame clones alone and is incomplete. V, J and clone size are those of that table, while D and trimming were read from the DNA. Of fewer than 500,000 clones listed, roughly 90% were seen once; the top ten hold over 0.9%.

The TCR originated in a woman in her thirties with acute COVID-19. What was sequenced was PBMCs or T cells enriched from blood (not recorded which). The chain employs TRBV28 and TRBJ2-5; tentative D call: TRBD1 (6 bases). CDR3 sequence reads: CASRGRVQRGETQYF. The CDR3 DNA is TGTGCCAGCAGGGGCCGGGTCCAAAGGGGGGAGACCCAGTACTTC.